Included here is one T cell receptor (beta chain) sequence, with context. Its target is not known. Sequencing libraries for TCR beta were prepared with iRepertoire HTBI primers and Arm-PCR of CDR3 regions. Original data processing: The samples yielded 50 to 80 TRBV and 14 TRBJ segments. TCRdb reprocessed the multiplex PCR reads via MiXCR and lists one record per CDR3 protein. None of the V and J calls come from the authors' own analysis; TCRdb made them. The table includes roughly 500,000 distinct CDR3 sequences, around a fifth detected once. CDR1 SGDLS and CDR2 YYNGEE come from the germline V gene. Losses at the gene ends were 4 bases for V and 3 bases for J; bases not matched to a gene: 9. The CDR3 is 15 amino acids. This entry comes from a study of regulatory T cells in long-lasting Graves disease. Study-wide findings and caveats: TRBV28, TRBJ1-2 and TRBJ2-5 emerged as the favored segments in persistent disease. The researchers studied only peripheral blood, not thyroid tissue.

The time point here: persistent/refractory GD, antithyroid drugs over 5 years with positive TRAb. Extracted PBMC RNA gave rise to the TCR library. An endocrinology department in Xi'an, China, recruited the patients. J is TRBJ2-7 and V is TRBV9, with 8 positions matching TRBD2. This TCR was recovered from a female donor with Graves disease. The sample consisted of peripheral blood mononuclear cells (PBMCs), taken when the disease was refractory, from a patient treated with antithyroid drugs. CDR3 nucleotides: TGTGCCAGCAGCACCACCGGGACTAGTTTCTACGAGCAGTACTTC. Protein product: CASSTTGTSFYEQYF.